The present T cell receptor beta chain was sequenced within a study of beta chain features in type 1 diabetes. Study results and caveats: In every one of the four CD4+ subsets, TCRB CDR3s were moderately but significantly shorter in Type 1 diabetes patients.

Isolated RNA was reverse transcribed in full, so expressed TCRB transcripts were sequenced. Regulatory, naive and central memory T cell samples averaged around 3.6 million reads. Some clones are missing from TCRdb's copy, which holds only in-frame ones; the method was immunoSEQ multiplex PCR. Among over 700,000 clones listed, about a sixth were seen once. CDR1 and CDR2 (germline): MDHEN, SYDVKM. V lost 3 bases, J lost 2 bases, and 10 bases lay in between. This CDR3 contains 15 residues. Of note for this clone: The antigen is unknown.

The V and J genes are TRBV28 and TRBJ2-2; tentative D call: TRBD2 (6 bases). The TCR was taken from a woman under 30 in good health. Sequencing used naive CD4+ T cells from blood. The CDR3 loop reads CASSFGGYNTGELFF. The CDR3, as DNA: TGTGCCAGCAGTTTTGGGGGGTATAACACCGGGGAGCTGTTTTTT.